This T cell receptor beta chain was observed in a study of CD8 T cells in Susac syndrome (dated by TCRdb to about 2019). Study-level background: Of the Susac syndrome patients who were sequenced, roughly 6 had clinically active disease and eight were in clinical remission. Susac syndrome patients were therapy-naive, on corticosteroids (some also receiving IVIg), or on IVIg alone at blood withdrawal. Whether CD8+ T cell activation and differentiation in Susac syndrome was antigen driven was tested using repertoire sequencing.

The full study reports these points: The TCR sequencing and HLA analysis was acknowledged to have included a relatively small number of individuals. The CD4+ T cell repertoire of patients with Susac syndrome showed no detectable clonal expansion.

High-throughput TCR beta sequencing profiled peripheral blood CD8+ and CD4+ T cells from healthy donors, Susac syndrome patients and multiple sclerosis patients. Recently defined diagnostic criteria for definite or probable disease were met by the Susac syndrome patients. CD8+ TEMRA cells were enriched by FACS, while bulk CD8+ and CD4+ T cells were purified by magnetic negative isolation. Blood was drawn into EDTA tubes, processed within 24 hours, and PBMCs were isolated by density gradient centrifugation. PBMCs intended for TCR sequencing were frozen in liquid nitrogen and were later thawed in a 37 degrees C water bath. The sorted or isolated CD4+, CD8+ and CD8+ TEMRA cells had a purity of 90% or higher. RNA was extracted using the RNeasy kit, and roughly 0.45 to 1 microgram was reverse transcribed with random hexamers. TCR beta CDR3 regions were amplified with the immunoSEQ multiplex PCR assay covering 54 Vbeta and 13 Jbeta segments. To correct PCR amplification bias, a synthetic template baseline was used for both primer optimization and computational correction. Under the source paper's analysis protocol: Reads were assigned to V, D and J genes according to IMGT and analyzed in immunoSEQ Analyzer, with only productive sequences retained. Clonality was computed as one minus Shannon entropy normalized by log2 of the number of productive unique sequences. Public and private clones were assessed among the 100 most prevalent clones of each patient and control. Clones were defined as Susac-specific if absent from the healthy and MS cohorts, from roughly 1,100 published viral clones and from other ImmuneACCESS disease sequences. In-frame beta chains were kept once TCRdb had trimmed the public reads at Q25 with fastp and called clones with MiXCR. A single entry per CDR3 protein holds the most common genes and DNA from its merged rows. TCRdb's processing, not the authors' own work, is the source of the V and J calls. For this sample there are over 150,000 distinct CDR3 sequences; approximately 94% appear just once. The top ten clonotypes cover 0.095% to 0.15% of the sample.

V sheds 4 bases and J sheds 6 bases, leaving 12 bases between their ends. CDR1 and CDR2 (SQVTM, ANQGSEA) derive from the germline V gene. The CDR3 goes from the cysteine to the phenylalanine over 13 residues. This entry keeps only the CDR3 DNA: 39 bases, framed from base 1. As to this clonotype: There is no known antigen for this receptor. No qualities accompany the bases; no much larger clone lies one base away.

In this chain, TRBV29-1 is recombined with TRBJ2-2, with TRBD2 perhaps the D gene, on 5 matching bases. Sequencing used CD4+ T cells from PBMCs. The receptor was isolated from a human donor with Susac syndrome. Here is the DNA: TGCAGCGTTGGCCGGTCGGGGTCCGGGGAGCTGTTTTTT. Its protein product is CSVGRSGSGELFF.